The 10 T cell receptor beta chains below come from one sample, sequenced in a study of T-cell reconstitution after alpha-beta-depleted transplantation in children. Unique molecular identifiers were incorporated when the TCRbeta library was constructed. MiXCR was run by TCRdb on the PCR reads, yielding one entry per CDR3 protein. The sample has 500,000 to 600,000 distinct CDR3 sequences; roughly 27% are singletons. Source: PBMCs, taken before TCRalphabeta/CD19-depleted stem cell transplant. The receptors come from a boy under three years old with Wiskott-Aldrich syndrome, due to receive a stem cell transplant.

There are a few counts of this clonotype. The genes are TRBV10-3 and TRBJ2-3, with unresolved D. This CDR3 is built from 16 residues. CDR1 and CDR2 from the germline V gene are ENHRY and SYGVKD. V was cut by 0 bases and J by 0 bases, with 10 bases left in between. CDR3 region: CAISESRTHSTDTQYF. CDR3 in DNA: TGTGCCATCAGTGAGTCGAGGACCCATAGCACAGATACGCAGTATTTT.

This clonotype was observed a few times. This chain connects TRBV7-9 to TRBJ2-5; 9 positions match TRBD1. The CDR3 consists of 14 residues. After removal of 5 bases from V and 5 bases from J, the junction contained 6 bases not matched to a gene. Germline CDR1 SEHNR, CDR2 FQNEAQ (reference sequence). The CDR3 DNA follows: TGTGCCAGCAGCGCGAGGGACAGGGCCGAGACCCAGTACTTC. The encoded protein is CASSARDRAETQYF.

This clonotype has a handful of counts. V is TRBV5-1 and J is TRBJ2-5, with 13 nucleotides matching TRBD2. Per the germline V gene, CDR1 is SGHRS and CDR2 is YFSETQ. Germline trimming cut 3 bases from V and 2 bases from J; bases unmatched to any gene: 7. This CDR3 is built from 17 residues. DNA for the CDR3: TGCGCCAGCAGCTCACTAGCGGGAGGGCCGCGACAAGAGACCCAGTACTTC. Amino acids: CASSSLAGGPRQETQYF.

The rearrangement joins TRBV9 to TRBJ2-2; 10 bases are shared with TRBD2. The CDR3 extends over 16 amino acids. The trim removed 2 bases at V and 7 bases at J, leaving 8 bases unmatched. Germline lookup yields CDR1 SGDLS and CDR2 YYNGEE. This CDR3 is CASSVHLAGVVGELFF. Written as DNA, the CDR3 is TGTGCCAGCAGCGTCCACCTAGCGGGAGTTGTCGGGGAGCTGTTTTTT.

This clonotype was counted a few times. The V and J genes are TRBV10-3 and TRBJ2-3; D is unclear. The CDR3 loop spans 15 amino acids. Germline V gene lookup returns CDR1 ENHRY and CDR2 SYGVKD. V shed 0 bases and J shed 6 bases, with 13 bases lying between them. CDR3 region: CAISESIASFDTQYF. The DNA for the CDR3 is TGTGCCATCAGTGAGTCGATCGCTAGTTTCGATACGCAGTATTTT.

This clonotype came up a few times. V and J are TRBV5-1 and TRBJ2-1; 7 positions match TRBD1. The germline V gene encodes CDR1 SGHRS and CDR2 YFSETQ. Trimming cost V 0 bases and J 4 bases; bases outside gene matches: 4. The CDR3 length is 15 residues. For the CDR3, the DNA is TGCGCCAGCAGCTTGGAGGGGACAGATTACAATGAGCAGTTCTTC. This codes for CASSLEGTDYNEQFF.

The chain recombines TRBV20-1 with TRBJ2-3, with 12 positions matching TRBD2. CDR1 DFQATT and CDR2 SNEGSKA come from the germline V gene (reference sequence). The CDR3 is made up of 15 amino acids. J gave up 9 bases and V 1 base, and 8 bases lay outside the gene matches. CDR3: CSARGLAGGSTTQYF. In nucleotides, the CDR3 is TGCAGTGCTAGAGGGCTAGCGGGAGGGTCTACGACGCAGTATTTT.

J is TRBJ2-7 and V is TRBV29-1, with TRBD1 matching over 7 bases. The V and J ends lost 7 bases and 1 base, in that order; junction bases with no gene match: 10. The CDR3 contains 14 residues. The germline V gene encodes CDR1 SQVTM and CDR2 ANQGSEA. CDR3 nucleotides: TGCAGCGCCCGACGGGACAGAAAATCCTACGAGCAGTACTTC. It is translated as CSARRDRKSYEQYF.

The rearrangement uses TRBV10-3 and TRBJ2-1; 9 bases are shared with TRBD1. CDR3 size: 17 residues. Looked up from germline, CDR1 is ENHRY and CDR2 is SYGVKD. Unmatched junction bases numbered 13, after V lost 4 bases and J lost 6 bases. CDR3 sequence (DNA): TGTGCCATCAGTGGACCACCCGGGACAGGGACATTCAATGAGCAGTTCTTC. Translated, it gives CAISGPPGTGTFNEQFF.

The chain links TRBV5-1 to TRBJ2-7, with 11 nucleotides matching TRBD1. The CDR3 covers 16 residues. In germline, CDR1 is SGHRS, CDR2 YFSETQ. V dropped 1 base and J dropped 1; count of bases not matched to a gene: 4. CDR3 DNA sequence: TGCGCCAGCAGCTTGTGGGGGACAGGGGGATCCTACGAGCAGTACTTC. It is translated as CASSLWGTGGSYEQYF.